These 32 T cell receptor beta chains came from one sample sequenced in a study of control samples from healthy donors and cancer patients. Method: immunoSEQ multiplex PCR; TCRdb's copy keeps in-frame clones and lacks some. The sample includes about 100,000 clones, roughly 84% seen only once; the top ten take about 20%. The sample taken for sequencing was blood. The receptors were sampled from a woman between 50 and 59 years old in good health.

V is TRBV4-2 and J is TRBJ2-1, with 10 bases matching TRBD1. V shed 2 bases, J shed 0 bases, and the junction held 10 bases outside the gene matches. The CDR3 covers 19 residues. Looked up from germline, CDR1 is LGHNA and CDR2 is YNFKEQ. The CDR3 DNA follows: TGTGCCAGCAGCCAACCCACGCCGGGACAGGGGTACTCCTACAATGAGCAGTTCTTC. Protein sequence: CASSQPTPGQGYSYNEQFF.

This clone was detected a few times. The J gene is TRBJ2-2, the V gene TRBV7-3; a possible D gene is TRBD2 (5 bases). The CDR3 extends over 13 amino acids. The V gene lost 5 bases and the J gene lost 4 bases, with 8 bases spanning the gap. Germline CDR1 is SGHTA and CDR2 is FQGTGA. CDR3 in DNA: TGTGCCAGCAGCCTAGCCTCCACCGGGGAGCTGTTTTTT. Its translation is CASSLASTGELFF.

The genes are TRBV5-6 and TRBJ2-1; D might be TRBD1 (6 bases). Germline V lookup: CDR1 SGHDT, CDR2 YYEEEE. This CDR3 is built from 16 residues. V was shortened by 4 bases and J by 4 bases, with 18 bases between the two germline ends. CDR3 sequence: CASSRHRDTLYNEQFF. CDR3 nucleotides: TGTGCCAGCAGCCGTCACCGGGACACCCTTTACAATGAGCAGTTCTTC.

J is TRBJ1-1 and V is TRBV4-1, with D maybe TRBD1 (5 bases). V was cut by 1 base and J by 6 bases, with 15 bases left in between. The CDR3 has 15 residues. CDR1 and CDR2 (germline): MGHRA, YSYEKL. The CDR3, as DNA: TGCGCCAGCAGCCAAGCCACCTTAGGGGTCGCTGAAGCTTTCTTT. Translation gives CASSQATLGVAEAFF.

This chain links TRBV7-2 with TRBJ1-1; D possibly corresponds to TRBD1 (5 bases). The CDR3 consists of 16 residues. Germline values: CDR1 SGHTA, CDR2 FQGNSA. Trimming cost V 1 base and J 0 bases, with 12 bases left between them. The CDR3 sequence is CASSLEVQALNTEAFF. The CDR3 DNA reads TGTGCCAGCAGCTTAGAGGTACAGGCTCTGAACACTGAAGCTTTCTTT.

In DNA form, the CDR3 reads TGTGCCAGCTCATATCAGGGGGGGAACCTCTACAATGAGCAGTTCTTC. It codes for CASSYQGGNLYNEQFF. The chain carries TRBV18 and TRBJ2-1; D possibly matches TRBD1 or TRBD2 (7 bases each). Trimming pared 5 bases from V and 3 bases from J, leaving 17 bases between. Germline V CDR1 and CDR2: KGHSH, LQKENI. The CDR3 is 16 residues long.

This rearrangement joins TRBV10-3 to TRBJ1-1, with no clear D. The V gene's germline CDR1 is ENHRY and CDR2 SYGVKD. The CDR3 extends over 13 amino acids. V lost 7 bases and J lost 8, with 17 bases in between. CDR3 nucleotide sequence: TGTGCCATCAAAACAGTATCTTCCTGGGAAGCTTTCTTT. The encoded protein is CAIKTVSSWEAFF.

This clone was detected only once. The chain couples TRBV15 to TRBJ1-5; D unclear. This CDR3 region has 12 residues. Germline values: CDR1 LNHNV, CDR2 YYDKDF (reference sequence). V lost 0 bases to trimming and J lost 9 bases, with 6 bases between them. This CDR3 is CATSRDLGPQHF. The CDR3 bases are TGTGCCACCAGCAGAGATCTGGGGCCCCAGCATTTT.

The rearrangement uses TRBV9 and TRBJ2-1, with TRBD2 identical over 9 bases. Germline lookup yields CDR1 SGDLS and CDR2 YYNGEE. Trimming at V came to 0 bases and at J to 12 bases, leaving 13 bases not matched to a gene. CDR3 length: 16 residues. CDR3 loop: CASSVATGLAGYGQFF. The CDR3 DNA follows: TGTGCCAGCAGCGTAGCTACGGGTCTAGCGGGGTACGGGCAGTTCTTC.

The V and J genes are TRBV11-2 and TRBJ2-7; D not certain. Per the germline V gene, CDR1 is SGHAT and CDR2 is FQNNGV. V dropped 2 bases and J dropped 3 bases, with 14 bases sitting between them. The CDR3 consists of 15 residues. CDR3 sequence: CASSLISASIYEQYF. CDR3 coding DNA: TGTGCCAGCAGCTTAATTTCTGCCAGCATCTACGAGCAGTACTTC.

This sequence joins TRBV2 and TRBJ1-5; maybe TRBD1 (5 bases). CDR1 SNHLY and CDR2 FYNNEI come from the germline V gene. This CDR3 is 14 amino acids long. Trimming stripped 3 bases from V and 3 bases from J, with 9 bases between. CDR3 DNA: TGTGCCAGCAGTGACTTGGACAACAATCAGCCCCAGCATTTT. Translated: CASSDLDNNQPQHF.

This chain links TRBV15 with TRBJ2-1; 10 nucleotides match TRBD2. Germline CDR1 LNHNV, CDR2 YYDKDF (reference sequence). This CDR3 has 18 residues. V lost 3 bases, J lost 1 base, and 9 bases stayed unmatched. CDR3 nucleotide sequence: TGTGCCACCAGCAGGGGTGTCTCTAGCGGGAGTTCCTACAATGAGCAGTTCTTC. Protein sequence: CATSRGVSSGSSYNEQFF.

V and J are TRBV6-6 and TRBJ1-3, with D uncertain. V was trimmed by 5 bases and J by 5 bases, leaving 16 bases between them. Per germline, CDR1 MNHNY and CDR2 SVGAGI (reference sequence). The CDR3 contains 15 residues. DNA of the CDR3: TGTGCCAGCAGTGGGAGCCGGGATAGAAGAAACACCATATATTTT. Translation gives CASSGSRDRRNTIYF.

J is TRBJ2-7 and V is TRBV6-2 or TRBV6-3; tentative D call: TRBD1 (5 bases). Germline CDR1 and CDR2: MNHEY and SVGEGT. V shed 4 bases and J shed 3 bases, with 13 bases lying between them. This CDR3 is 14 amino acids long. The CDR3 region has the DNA TGTGCCAGCAGTTCGACAGTGGGGAACTACGAGCAGTACGTC. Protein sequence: CASSSTVGNYEQYV.

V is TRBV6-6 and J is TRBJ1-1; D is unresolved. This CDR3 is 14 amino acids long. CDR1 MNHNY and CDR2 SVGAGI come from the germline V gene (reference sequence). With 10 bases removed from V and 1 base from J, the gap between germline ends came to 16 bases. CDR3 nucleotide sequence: TGTGCCACCCGTAGGGCTGGGGAGAACACTGAAGCTTTCTTT. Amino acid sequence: CATRRAGENTEAFF.

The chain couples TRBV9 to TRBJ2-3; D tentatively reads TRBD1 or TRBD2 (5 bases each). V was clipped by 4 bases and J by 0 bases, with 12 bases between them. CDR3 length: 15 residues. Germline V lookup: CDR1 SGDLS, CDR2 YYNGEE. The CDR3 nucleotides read TGTGCCAGCAGCCCTCGGGACGCTAGCACAGATACGCAGTATTTT. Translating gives CASSPRDASTDTQYF.

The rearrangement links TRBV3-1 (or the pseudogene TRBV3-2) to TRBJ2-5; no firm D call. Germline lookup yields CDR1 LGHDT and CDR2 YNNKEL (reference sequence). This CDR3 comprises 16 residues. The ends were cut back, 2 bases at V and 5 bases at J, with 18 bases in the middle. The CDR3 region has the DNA TGTGCCAGCAGCCAATCTCCGGCTAGATCCAGGGAGACCCAGTACTTC. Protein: CASSQSPARSRETQYF.

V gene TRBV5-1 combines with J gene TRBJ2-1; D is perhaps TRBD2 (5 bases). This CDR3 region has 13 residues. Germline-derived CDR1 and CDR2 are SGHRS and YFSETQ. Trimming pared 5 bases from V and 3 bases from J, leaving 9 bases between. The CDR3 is CASSYRDYNEQFF. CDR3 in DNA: TGCGCCAGCAGTTACCGGGACTACAATGAGCAGTTCTTC.

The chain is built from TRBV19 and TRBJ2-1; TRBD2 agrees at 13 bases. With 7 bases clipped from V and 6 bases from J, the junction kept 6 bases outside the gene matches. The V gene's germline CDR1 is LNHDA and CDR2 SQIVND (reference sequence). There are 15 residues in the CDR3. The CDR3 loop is CASIPGTSGVNEQFF. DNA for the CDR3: TGTGCCAGTATACCCGGGACTAGCGGGGTCAATGAGCAGTTCTTC.

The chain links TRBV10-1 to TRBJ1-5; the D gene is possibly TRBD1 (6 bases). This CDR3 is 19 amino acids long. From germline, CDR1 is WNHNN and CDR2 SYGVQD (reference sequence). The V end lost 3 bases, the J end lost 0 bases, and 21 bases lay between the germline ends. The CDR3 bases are TGCGCCAGCAGTGAAGGTTCGGGACACTGGACCCCTAGCAATCAGCCCCAGCATTTT. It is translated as CASSEGSGHWTPSNQPQHF.

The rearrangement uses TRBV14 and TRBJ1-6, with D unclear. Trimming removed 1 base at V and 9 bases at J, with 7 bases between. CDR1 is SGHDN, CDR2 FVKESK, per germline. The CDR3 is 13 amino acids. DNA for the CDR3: TGTGCCAGCAGCCAAGTGCCGGCTTCACCCCTCCACTTT. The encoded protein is CASSQVPASPLHF.

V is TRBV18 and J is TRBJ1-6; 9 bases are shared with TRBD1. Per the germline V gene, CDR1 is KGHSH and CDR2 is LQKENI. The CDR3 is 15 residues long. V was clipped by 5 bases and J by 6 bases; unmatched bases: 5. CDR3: CASSFGQGPNSPLHF. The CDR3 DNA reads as TGTGCCAGCTCATTTGGACAGGGGCCTAATTCACCCCTCCACTTT.

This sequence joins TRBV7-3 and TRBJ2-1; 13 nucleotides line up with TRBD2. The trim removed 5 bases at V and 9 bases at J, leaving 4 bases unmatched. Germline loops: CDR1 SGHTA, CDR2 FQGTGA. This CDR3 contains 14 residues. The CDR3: CASSTGLAGSEQFF. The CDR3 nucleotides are TGTGCCAGCAGCACGGGACTAGCGGGAAGTGAGCAGTTCTTC.

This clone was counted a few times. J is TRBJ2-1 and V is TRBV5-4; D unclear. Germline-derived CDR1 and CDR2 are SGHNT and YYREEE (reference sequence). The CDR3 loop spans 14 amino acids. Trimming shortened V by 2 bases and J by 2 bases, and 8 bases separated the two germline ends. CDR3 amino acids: CASSFNQPYNEQFF. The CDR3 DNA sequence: TGTGCCAGCAGCTTCAACCAGCCCTACAATGAGCAGTTCTTC.

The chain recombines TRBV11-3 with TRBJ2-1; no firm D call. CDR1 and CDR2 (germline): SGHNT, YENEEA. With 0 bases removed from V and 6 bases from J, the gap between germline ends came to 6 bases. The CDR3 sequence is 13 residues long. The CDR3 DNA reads TGTGCCAGCAGCTTAGATAGGCGCAATGAGCAGTTCTTC. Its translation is CASSLDRRNEQFF.

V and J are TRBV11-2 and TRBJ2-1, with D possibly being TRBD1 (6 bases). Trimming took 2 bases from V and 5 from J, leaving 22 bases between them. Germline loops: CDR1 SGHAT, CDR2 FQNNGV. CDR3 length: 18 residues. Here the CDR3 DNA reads TGTGCCAGCAGCTTAAAAGAGACCGGGACATGGGTAGACAATGAGCAGTTCTTC. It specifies CASSLKETGTWVDNEQFF.

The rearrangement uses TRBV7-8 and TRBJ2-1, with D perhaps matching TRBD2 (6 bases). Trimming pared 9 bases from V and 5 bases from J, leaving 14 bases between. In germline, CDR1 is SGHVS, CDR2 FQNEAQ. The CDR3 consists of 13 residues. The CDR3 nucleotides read TGTGCCAGTCGGGCTAGCGCAGACAATGAGCAGTTCTTC. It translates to CASRASADNEQFF. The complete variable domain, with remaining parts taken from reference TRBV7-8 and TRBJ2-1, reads GAGVSQSPRYKVAKRGQDVALRCDPISGHVSLFWYQQALGQGPEFLTYFQNEAQLDKSGLPSDRFFAERPEGSVSTLKIQRTQQEDSAVYLCASRASADNEQFFGPGTRLTVL.

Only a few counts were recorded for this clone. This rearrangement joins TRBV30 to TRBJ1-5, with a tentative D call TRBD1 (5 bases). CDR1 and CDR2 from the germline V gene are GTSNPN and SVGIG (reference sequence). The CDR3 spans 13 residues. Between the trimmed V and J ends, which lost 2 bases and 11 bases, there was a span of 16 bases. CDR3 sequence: CAWSLGAIRAQHF. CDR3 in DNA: TGTGCCTGGAGTTTAGGGGCTATCAGGGCCCAGCATTTT.

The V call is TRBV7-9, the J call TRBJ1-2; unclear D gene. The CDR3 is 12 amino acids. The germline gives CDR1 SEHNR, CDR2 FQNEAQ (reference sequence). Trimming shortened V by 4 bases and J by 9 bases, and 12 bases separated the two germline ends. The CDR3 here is CASSSSIESYTF. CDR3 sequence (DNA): TGTGCCAGCAGCTCCTCAATCGAGAGCTACACCTTC. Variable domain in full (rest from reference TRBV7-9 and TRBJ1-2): DTGVSQNPRHKITKRGQNVTFRCDPISEHNRLYWYRQTLGQGPEFLTYFQNEAQLEKSRLLSDRFSAERPKGSFSTLEIQRTEQGDSAMYLCASSSSIESYTFGSGTRLTVV.

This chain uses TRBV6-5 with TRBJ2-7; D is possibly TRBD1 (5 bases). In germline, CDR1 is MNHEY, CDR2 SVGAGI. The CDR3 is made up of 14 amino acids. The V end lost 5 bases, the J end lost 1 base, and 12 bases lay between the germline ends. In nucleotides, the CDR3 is TGTGCCAGCAGTATGCACAGGTCTTCCTACGAGCAGTACGTC. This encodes CASSMHRSSYEQYV.

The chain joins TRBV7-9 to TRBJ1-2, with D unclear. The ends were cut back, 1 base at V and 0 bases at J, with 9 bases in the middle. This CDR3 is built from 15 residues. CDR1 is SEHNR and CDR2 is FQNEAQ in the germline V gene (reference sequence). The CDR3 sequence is CASSLEQLANYGYTF. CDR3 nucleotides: TGTGCCAGCAGCTTAGAACAGCTTGCTAACTATGGCTACACCTTC.

The CDR3 sequence is CASSLSDYNEQFF. The DNA of the CDR3 is TGTGCCAGCAGTTTATCGGATTACAATGAGCAGTTCTTC. The chain combines TRBV27 with TRBJ2-1; no clear D gene. V lost 0 bases and J lost 4, with 4 bases in between. The CDR3 runs to 13 residues. Germline CDR1 and CDR2: MNHEY and SMNVEV (reference sequence).